This entry concerns a single T cell receptor beta chain. Profiled with immunoSEQ multiplex PCR; TCRdb holds only in-frame clones, not every one. The data hold some 96,000 clones, with roughly 90% observed a single time. The sample is drawn from a study of T cell changes during pregnancy in multiple sclerosis. V was clipped by 6 bases and J by 5 bases; unmatched bases: 15. This CDR3 is 17 amino acids long. Germline V gene lookup returns CDR1 MDHEN and CDR2 SYDVKM. The chain is built from TRBV28 and TRBJ1-5; 8 bases agree with TRBD1. The sample consisted of peripheral blood, taken after pregnancy. The sequence was obtained from a female donor with multiple sclerosis, enrolled in a pregnancy study. The CDR3 nucleotides read TGTGCCAGCAGCCCCCACCTTGGACAGGGAGGGCATCAGCCCCAGCATTTT. Translated: CASSPHLGQGGHQPQHF.